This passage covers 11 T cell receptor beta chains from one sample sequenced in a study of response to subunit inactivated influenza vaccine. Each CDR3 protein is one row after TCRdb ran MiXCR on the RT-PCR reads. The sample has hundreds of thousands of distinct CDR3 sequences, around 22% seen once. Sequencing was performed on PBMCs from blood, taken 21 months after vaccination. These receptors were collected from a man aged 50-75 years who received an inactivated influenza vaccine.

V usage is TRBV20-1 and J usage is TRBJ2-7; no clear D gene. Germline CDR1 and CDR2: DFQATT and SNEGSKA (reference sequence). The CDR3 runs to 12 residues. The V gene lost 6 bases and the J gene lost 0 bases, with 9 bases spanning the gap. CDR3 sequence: CSAIRSSYEQYF. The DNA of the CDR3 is TGCAGTGCCATCAGGAGCTCCTACGAGCAGTACTTC.

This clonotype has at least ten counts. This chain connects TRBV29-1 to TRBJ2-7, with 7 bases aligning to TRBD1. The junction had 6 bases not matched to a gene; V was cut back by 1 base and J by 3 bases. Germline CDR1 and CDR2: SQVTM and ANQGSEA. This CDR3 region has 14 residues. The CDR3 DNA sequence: TGCAGCGTTGAAGGATCGGGACAGATCTACGAGCAGTACTTC. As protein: CSVEGSGQIYEQYF.

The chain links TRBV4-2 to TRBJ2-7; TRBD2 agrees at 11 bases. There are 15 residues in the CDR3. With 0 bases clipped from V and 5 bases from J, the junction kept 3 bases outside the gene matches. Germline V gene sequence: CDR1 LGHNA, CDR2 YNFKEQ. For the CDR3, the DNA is TGTGCCAGCAGCCAAGAGATACTAGCGGGAGACGAGCAGTACTTC. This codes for CASSQEILAGDEQYF.

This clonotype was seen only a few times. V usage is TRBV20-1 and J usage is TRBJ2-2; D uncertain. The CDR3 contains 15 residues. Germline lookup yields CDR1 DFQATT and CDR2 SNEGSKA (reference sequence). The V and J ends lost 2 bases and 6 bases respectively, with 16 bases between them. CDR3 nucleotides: TGCAGTGCTAGACCTCCGGGCGGACGCCCCGGGGAGCTGTTTTTT. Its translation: CSARPPGGRPGELFF.

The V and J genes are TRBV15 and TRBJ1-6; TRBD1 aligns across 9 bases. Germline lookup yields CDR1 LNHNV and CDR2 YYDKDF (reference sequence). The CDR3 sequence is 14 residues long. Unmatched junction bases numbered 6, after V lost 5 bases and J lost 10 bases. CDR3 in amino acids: CATSVGQGGSPLHF. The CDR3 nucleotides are TGTGCCACCAGCGTGGGACAGGGCGGCTCACCCCTCCACTTT.

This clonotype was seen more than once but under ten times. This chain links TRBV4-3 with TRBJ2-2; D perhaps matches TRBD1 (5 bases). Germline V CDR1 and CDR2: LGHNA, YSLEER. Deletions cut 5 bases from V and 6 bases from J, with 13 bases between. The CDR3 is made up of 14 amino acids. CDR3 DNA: TGCGCCAGCAGCACCCGCCAAGGGGCCGGGGAGCTGTTTTTT. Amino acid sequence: CASSTRQGAGELFF.

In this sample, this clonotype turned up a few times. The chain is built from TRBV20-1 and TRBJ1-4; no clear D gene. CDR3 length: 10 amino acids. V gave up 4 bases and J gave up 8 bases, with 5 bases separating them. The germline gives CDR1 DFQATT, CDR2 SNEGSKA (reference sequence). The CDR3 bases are TGCAGTGCTAAAGGGGAAAAACTGTTTTTT. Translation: CSAKGEKLFF.

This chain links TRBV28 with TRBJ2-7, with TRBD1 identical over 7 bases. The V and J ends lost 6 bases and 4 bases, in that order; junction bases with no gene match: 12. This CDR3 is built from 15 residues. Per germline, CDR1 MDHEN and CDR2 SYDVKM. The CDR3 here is CASRKDHPTGYEQYF. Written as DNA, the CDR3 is TGTGCCAGCAGAAAGGACCACCCGACAGGGTACGAGCAGTACTTC.

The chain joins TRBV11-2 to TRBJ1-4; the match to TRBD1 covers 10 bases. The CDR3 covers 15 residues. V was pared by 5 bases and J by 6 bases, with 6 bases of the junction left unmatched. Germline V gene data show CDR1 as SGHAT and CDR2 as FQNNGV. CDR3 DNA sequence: TGTGCCAGCAGCATTTTGACAGGGGGCTATGAAAAACTGTTTTTT. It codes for CASSILTGGYEKLFF.

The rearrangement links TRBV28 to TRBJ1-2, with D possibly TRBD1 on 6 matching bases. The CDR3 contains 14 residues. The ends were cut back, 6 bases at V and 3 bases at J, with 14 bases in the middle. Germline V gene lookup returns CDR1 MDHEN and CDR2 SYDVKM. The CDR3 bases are TGTGCCAGCAGCAGACAAAGGGGGGACTATGGCTACACCTTC. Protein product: CASSRQRGDYGYTF.

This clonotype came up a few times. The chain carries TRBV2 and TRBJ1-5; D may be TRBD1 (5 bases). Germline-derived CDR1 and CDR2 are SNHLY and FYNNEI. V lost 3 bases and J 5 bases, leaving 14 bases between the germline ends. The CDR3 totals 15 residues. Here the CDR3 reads CASSDLGTAYQPQHF. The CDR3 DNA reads TGTGCCAGCAGTGATTTGGGGACTGCGTATCAGCCCCAGCATTTT.